The rows below give T cell receptor beta chains drawn from one sample of a study of blood T cell repertoires in COVID-19. Using immunoSEQ multiplex PCR, the repertoire was profiled, and TCRdb retains in-frame clones only, with some absent. The data hold 390,000 or so clones, with 90% observed a single time. Sequencing was performed on peripheral blood. These receptors originate from a man aged 18 to 35 with active or convalescent COVID-19. Both conserved end residues are part of each CDR3. The D gene is left open where the match is weak. The size entry is marked missing in some rows and otherwise reads once, few, many or a size class.

v_gene: TRBV5-1; d_gene: -; abundance: -; j_gene: TRBJ1-5; CDR3aa: CASSQDSRIGQPQHF; CDR3nt: TGCGCCAGCAGCCAAGACTCTAGGATTGGCCAGCCCCAGCATTTT
v_gene: TRBV28; d_gene: TRBD1; abundance: few; j_gene: TRBJ2-2; CDR3aa: CASSPMGQKNTGELFF; CDR3nt: TGTGCCAGCAGTCCGATGGGACAGAAGAACACCGGGGAGCTGTTTTTT
v_gene: TRBV5-1; d_gene: TRBD1; abundance: -; j_gene: TRBJ1-2; CDR3aa: CASSLDLGTGIYYGYTF; CDR3nt: TGCGCCAGCAGCTTGGACCTAGGGACAGGGATCTACTATGGCTACACCTTC
v_gene: TRBV18; d_gene: -; abundance: once; j_gene: TRBJ2-3; CDR3aa: CASSPLKAGRTDTQYF; CDR3nt: TGTGCCAGCTCACCTCTTAAGGCGGGGCGCACAGATACGCAGTATTTT
v_gene: TRBV4-2; d_gene: TRBD1; abundance: -; j_gene: TRBJ1-6; CDR3aa: CASSQEVGQGASPLHF; CDR3nt: TGTGCCAGCAGCCAAGAAGTTGGACAGGGGGCCTCACCCCTCCACTTT
v_gene: TRBV29-1; d_gene: -; abundance: -; j_gene: TRBJ1-1; CDR3aa: CSVVRADYTEAFF; CDR3nt: TGCAGCGTTGTCCGAGCGGACTACACTGAAGCTTTCTTT
v_gene: TRBV7-8; d_gene: -; abundance: -; j_gene: TRBJ1-1; CDR3aa: CASSLGQHNTEAFF; CDR3nt: TGTGCCAGCAGCTTAGGACAGCACAACACTGAAGCTTTCTTT
v_gene: TRBV7-3; d_gene: TRBD2; abundance: once; j_gene: TRBJ2-1; CDR3aa: CASSLKGTSGSNYNEQFF; CDR3nt: TGTGCCAGCAGCTTAAAGGGGACTAGCGGGAGTAATTACAATGAGCAGTTCTTC
v_gene: TRBV24-1; d_gene: TRBD1; abundance: -; j_gene: TRBJ2-2; CDR3aa: CATSYNRGDARYGELFF; CDR3nt: TGTGCCACCAGCTATAACAGGGGCGACGCCCGCTACGGGGAGCTGTTTTTT
v_gene: TRBV4-1; d_gene: TRBD2; abundance: few; j_gene: TRBJ2-1; CDR3aa: CASLGTGARTSGRQPSYNEQFF; CDR3nt: TGCGCCAGCCTCGGGACAGGGGCGAGGACTAGCGGGAGGCAACCCTCCTACAATGAGCAGTTCTTC
v_gene: TRBV7-2; d_gene: TRBD1; abundance: -; j_gene: TRBJ1-2; CDR3aa: CASSRGQGARTNYGYTF; CDR3nt: TGTGCCAGCAGCCGGGGACAGGGGGCGCGGACTAACTATGGCTACACCTTC
v_gene: TRBV7-3; d_gene: -; abundance: -; j_gene: TRBJ2-5; CDR3aa: CASSVGLFGETQYF; CDR3nt: TGTGCCAGCAGCGTAGGACTCTTCGGGGAGACCCAGTACTTC
v_gene: TRBV3-1/TRBV3-2; d_gene: -; abundance: -; j_gene: TRBJ2-3; CDR3aa: CASSQAGARADTQYF; CDR3nt: TGTGCCAGCAGCCAAGCAGGGGCACGGGCAGATACGCAGTATTTT
v_gene: TRBV7-2; d_gene: -; abundance: -; j_gene: TRBJ1-2; CDR3aa: CASSFDRLYGYTF; CDR3nt: TGTGCCAGCAGCTTCGACAGACTCTATGGCTACACCTTC
v_gene: TRBV4-2; d_gene: -; abundance: -; j_gene: TRBJ2-3; CDR3aa: CASSPREFPDTQYF; CDR3nt: TGTGCCAGCAGCCCAAGGGAGTTTCCAGATACGCAGTATTTT
v_gene: TRBV5-6; d_gene: -; abundance: -; j_gene: TRBJ1-1; CDR3aa: CASSLLGSRAFF; CDR3nt: TGTGCCAGCAGCCTACTCGGTTCTCGAGCTTTCTTT
v_gene: TRBV25-1; d_gene: -; abundance: -; j_gene: TRBJ1-5; CDR3aa: CASSPGLRESNQPQHF; CDR3nt: TGTGCCAGCAGCCCGGGACTCCGGGAAAGCAATCAGCCCCAGCATTTT
v_gene: TRBV7-2; d_gene: TRBD1; abundance: -; j_gene: TRBJ1-5; CDR3aa: CASSLAPQGRNQPQHF; CDR3nt: TGTGCCAGCAGCTTAGCGCCACAGGGGCGCAATCAGCCCCAGCATTTT
v_gene: TRBV19; d_gene: -; abundance: once; j_gene: TRBJ1-1; CDR3aa: CASSGQPMNTEAFF; CDR3nt: TGTGCCAGTAGTGGACAGCCCATGAACACTGAAGCTTTCTTT